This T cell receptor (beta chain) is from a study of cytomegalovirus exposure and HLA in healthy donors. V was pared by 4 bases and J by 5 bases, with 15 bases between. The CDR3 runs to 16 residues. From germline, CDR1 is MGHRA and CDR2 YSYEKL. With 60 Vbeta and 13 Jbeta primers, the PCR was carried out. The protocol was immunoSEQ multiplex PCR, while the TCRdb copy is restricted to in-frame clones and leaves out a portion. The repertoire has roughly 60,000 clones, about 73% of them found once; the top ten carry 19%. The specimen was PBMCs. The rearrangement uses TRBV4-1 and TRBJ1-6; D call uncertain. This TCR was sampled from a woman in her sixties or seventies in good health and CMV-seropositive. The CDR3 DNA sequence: TGCGCCAGCAGCCCCCGAATGGAGGTCAATAATTCACCCCTCCACTTT. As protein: CASSPRMEVNNSPLHF.